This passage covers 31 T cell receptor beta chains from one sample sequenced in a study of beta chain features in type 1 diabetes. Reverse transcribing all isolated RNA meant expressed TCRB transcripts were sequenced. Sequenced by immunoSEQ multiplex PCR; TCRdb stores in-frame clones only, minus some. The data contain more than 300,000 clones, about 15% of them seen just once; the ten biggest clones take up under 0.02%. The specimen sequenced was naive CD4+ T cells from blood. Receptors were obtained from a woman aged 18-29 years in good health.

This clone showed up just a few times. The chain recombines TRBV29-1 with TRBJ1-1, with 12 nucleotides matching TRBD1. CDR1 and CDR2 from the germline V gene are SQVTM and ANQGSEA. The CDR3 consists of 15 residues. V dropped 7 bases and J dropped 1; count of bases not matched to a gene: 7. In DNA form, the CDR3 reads TGCAGCGGGCACCGGGACAGGGGGCGGAACACTGAAGCTTTCTTT. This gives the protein CSGHRDRGRNTEAFF.

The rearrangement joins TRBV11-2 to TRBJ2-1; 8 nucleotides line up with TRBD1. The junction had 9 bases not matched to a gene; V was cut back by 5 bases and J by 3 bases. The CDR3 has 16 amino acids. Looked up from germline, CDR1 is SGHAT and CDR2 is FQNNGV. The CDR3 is CASSTRRQGIYNEQFF. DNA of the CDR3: TGTGCCAGCAGCACCCGAAGACAGGGGATCTACAATGAGCAGTTCTTC.

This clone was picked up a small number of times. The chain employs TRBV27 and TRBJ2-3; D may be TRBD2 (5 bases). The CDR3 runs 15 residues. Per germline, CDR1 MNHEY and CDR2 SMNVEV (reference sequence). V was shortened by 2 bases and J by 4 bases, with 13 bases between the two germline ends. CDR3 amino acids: CASSLGEIAADTQYF. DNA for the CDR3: TGTGCCAGCAGTTTAGGGGAGATTGCGGCAGATACGCAGTATTTT.

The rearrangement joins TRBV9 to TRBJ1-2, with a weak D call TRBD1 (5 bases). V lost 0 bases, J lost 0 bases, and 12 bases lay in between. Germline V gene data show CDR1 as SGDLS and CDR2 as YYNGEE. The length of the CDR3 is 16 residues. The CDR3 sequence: CASSVGTGRANYGYTF. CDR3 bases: TGTGCCAGCAGCGTAGGAACAGGCCGAGCTAACTATGGCTACACCTTC.

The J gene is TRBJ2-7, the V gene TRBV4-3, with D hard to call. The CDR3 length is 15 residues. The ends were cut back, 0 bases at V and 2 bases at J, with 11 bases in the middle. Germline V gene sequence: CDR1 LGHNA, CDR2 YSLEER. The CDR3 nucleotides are TGCGCCAGCAGCCAAGACGCGGCAGTAGCCTACGAGCAGTACTTC. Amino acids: CASSQDAAVAYEQYF.

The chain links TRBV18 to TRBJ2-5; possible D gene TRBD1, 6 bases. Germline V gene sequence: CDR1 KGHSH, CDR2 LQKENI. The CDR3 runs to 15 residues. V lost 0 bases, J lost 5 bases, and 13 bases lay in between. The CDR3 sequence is CASSPPSNRAETQYF. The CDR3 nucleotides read TGTGCCAGCTCACCACCGAGCAACAGGGCCGAGACCCAGTACTTC.

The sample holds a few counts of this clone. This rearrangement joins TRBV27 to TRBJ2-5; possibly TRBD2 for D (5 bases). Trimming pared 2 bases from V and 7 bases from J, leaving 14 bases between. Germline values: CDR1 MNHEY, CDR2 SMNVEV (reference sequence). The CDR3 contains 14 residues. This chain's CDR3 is CASSLTLGIGTQYF. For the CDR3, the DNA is TGTGCCAGCAGTTTAACCCTCGGGATCGGGACCCAGTACTTC.

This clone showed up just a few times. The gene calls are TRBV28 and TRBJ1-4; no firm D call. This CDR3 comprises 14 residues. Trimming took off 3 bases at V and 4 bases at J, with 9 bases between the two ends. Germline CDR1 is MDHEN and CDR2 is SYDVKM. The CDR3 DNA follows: TGTGCCAGCAGTTTTGGAGGTTATAATGAAAAACTGTTTTTT. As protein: CASSFGGYNEKLFF.

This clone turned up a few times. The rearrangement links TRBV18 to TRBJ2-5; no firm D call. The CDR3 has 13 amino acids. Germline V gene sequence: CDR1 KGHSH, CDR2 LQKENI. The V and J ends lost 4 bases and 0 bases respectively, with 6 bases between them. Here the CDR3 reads CASSLSYQETQYF. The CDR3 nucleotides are TGTGCCAGCTCACTCTCGTACCAAGAGACCCAGTACTTC. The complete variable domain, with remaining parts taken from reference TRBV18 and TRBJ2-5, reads NAGVMQNPRHLVRRRGQEARLRCSPMKGHSHVYWYRQLPEEGLKFMVYLQKENIIDESGMPKERFSAEFPKEGPSILRIQQVVRGDSAAYFCASSLSYQETQYFGPGTRLLVL.

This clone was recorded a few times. The CDR3 spells CASSLLRELYNEQFF. The CDR3 DNA reads TGTGCCAGCAGCTTATTGCGGGAGCTCTACAATGAGCAGTTCTTC. This chain joins TRBV7-8 and TRBJ2-1; 7 bases map to TRBD2. CDR3 length: 15 amino acids. Unmatched junction bases numbered 4, after V lost 2 bases and J lost 3 bases. Germline CDR1 SGHVS, CDR2 FQNEAQ.

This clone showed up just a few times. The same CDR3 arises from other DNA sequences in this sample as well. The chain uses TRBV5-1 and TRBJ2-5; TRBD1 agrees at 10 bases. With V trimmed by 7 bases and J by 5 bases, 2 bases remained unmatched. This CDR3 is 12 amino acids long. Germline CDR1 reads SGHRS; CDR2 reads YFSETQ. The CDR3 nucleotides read TGCGCCAGCGGACAGGGGGGGGAGACCCAGTACTTC. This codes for CASGQGGETQYF.

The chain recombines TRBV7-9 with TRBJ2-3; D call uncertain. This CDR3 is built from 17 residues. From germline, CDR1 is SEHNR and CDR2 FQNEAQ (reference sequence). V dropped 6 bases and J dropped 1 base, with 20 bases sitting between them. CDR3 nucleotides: TGTGCCAGCAGAACCAAGAGTCGTATTCGGGGCACAGATACGCAGTATTTT. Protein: CASRTKSRIRGTDTQYF.

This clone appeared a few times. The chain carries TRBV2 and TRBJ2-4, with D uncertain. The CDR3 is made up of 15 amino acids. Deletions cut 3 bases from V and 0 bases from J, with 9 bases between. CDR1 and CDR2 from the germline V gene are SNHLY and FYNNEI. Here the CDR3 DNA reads TGTGCCAGCAGTGACGCGGTTCTAGCCAAAAACATTCAGTACTTC. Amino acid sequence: CASSDAVLAKNIQYF.

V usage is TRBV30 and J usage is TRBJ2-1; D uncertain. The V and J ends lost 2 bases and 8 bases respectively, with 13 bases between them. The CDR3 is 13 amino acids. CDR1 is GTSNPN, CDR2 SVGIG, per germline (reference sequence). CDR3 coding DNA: TGTGCCTGGAGTATAGGTGGGCCGCATGAGCAGTTCTTC. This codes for CAWSIGGPHEQFF.

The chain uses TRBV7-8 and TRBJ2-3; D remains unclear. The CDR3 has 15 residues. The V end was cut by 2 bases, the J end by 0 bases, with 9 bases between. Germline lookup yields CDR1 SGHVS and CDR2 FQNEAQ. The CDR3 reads CASSLRPQSTDTQYF. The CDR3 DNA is TGTGCCAGCAGCTTACGCCCCCAGAGCACAGATACGCAGTATTTT.

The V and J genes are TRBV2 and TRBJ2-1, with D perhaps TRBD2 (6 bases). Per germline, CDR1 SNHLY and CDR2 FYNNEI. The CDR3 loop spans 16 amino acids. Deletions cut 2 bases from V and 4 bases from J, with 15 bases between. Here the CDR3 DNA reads TGTGCCAGCAGTGAACAAGGGACTTCGCCGTACAATGAGCAGTTCTTC. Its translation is CASSEQGTSPYNEQFF.

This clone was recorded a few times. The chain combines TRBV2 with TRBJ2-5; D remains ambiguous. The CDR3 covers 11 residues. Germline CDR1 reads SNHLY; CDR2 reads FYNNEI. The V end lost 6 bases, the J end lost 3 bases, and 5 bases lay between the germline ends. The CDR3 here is CASRRKETQYF. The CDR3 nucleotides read TGTGCCAGCAGGCGAAAAGAGACCCAGTACTTC. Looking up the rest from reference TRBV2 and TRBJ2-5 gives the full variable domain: EPEVTQTPSHQVTQMGQEVILRCVPISNHLYFYWYRQILGQKVEFLVSFYNNEISEKSEIFDDQFSVERPDGSNFTLKIRSTKLEDSAMYFCASRRKETQYFGPGTRLLVL.

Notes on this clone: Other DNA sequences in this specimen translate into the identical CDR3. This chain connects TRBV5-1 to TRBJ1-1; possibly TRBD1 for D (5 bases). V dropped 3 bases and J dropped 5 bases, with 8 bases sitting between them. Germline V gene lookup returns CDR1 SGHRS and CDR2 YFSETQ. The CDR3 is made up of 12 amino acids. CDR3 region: CASSSRGTEAFF. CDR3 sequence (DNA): TGCGCCAGCAGCTCGCGGGGGACTGAAGCTTTCTTT.

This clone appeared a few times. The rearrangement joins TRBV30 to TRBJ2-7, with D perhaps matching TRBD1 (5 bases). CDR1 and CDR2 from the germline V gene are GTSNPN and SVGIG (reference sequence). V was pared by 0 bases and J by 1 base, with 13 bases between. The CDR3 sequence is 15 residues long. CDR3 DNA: TGTGCCTGGAGTGTACAAACAGGTTATTCCTACGAGCAGTACTTC. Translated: CAWSVQTGYSYEQYF.

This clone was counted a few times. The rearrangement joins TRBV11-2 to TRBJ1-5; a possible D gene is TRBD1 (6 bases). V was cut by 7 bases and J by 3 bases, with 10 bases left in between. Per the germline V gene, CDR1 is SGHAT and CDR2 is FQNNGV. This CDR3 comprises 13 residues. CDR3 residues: CASNRQVNQPQHF. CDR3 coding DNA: TGTGCCAGCAACCGACAGGTCAATCAGCCCCAGCATTTT.

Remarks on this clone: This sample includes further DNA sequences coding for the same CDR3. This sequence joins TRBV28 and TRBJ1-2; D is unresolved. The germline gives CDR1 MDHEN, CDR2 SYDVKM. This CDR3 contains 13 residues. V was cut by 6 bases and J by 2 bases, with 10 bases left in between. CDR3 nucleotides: TGTGCCAGCAGCCCCGCGGCGAACTATGGCTACACCTTC. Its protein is CASSPAANYGYTF.

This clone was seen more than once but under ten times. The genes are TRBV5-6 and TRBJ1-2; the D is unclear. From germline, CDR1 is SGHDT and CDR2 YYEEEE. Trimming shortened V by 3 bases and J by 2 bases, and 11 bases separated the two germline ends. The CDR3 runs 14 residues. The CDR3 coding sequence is TGTGCCAGCAGCTATGGACTGGCGAACTATGGCTACACCTTC. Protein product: CASSYGLANYGYTF.

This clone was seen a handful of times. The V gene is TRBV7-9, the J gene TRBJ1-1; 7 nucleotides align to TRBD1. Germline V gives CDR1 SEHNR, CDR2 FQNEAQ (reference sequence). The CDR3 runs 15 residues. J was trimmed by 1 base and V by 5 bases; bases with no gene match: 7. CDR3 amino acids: CASSLQTGENTEAFF. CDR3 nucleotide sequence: TGTGCCAGCAGCCTTCAAACAGGGGAGAACACTGAAGCTTTCTTT.

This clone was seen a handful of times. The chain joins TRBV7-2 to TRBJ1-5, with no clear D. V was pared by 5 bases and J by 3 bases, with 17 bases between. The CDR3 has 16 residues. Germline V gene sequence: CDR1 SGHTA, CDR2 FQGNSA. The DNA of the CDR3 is TGTGCCAGCAGCCCGTCGGAGCGCGCCCTCAATCAGCCCCAGCATTTT. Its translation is CASSPSERALNQPQHF. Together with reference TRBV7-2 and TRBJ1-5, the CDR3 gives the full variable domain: GAGVSQSPSNKVTEKGKDVELRCDPISGHTALYWYRQSLGQGLEFLIYFQGNSAPDKSGLPSDRFSAERTGGSVSTLTIQRTQQEDSAVYLCASSPSERALNQPQHFGDGTRLSIL.

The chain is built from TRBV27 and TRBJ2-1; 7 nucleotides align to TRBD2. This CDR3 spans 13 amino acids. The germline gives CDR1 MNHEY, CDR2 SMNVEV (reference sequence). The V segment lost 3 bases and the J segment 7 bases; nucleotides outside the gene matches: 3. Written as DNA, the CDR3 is TGTGCCAGCAGTTTGCTAGCGGAGAATGAGCAGTTCTTC. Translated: CASSLLAENEQFF.

CDR3 in DNA: TGTGCCAGCAGCTTTGGGACAGGGAGCACCCAAAATGAGCAGTTCTTC. The encoded protein is CASSFGTGSTQNEQFF. The V gene is TRBV7-9, the J gene TRBJ2-1; 9 bases match TRBD1. CDR1 and CDR2 (germline): SEHNR, FQNEAQ (reference sequence). The CDR3 is 16 residues long. V was pared by 3 bases and J by 7 bases, with 10 bases of the junction left unmatched.

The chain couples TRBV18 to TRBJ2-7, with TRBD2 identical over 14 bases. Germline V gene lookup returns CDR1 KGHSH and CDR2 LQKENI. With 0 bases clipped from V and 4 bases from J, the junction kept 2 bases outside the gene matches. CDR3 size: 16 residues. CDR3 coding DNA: TGTGCCAGCTCACCACCGGGGACTAGCGGGAGTTACGAGCAGTACTTC. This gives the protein CASSPPGTSGSYEQYF. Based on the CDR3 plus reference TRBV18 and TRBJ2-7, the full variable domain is NAGVMQNPRHLVRRRGQEARLRCSPMKGHSHVYWYRQLPEEGLKFMVYLQKENIIDESGMPKERFSAEFPKEGPSILRIQQVVRGDSAAYFCASSPPGTSGSYEQYFGPGTRLTVT.

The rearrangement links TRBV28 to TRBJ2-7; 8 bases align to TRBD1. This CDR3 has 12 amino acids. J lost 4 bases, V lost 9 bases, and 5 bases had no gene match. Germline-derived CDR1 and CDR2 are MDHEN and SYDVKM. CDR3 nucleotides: TGTGCCAGTAGGACAGGGCTATACGAGCAGTACTTC. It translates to CASRTGLYEQYF. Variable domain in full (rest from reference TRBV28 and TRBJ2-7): DVKVTQSSRYLVKRTGEKVFLECVQDMDHENMFWYRQDPGLGLRLIYFSYDVKMKEKGDIPEGYSVSREKKERFSLILESASTNQTSMYLCASRTGLYEQYFGPGTRLTVT.

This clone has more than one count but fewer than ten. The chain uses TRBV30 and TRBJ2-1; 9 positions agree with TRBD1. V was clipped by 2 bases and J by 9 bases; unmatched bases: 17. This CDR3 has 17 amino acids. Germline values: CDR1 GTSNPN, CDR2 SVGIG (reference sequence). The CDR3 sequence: CAWSPPRPGQGGTEQFF. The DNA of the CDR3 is TGTGCCTGGAGTCCCCCCAGACCGGGACAGGGTGGAACTGAGCAGTTCTTC.

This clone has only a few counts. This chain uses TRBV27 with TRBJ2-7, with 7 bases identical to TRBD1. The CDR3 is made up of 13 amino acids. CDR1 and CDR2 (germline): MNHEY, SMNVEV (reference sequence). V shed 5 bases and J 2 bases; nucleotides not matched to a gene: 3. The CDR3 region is CASSSQGAYEQYF. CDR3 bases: TGTGCCAGCAGTAGTCAGGGGGCCTACGAGCAGTACTTC.

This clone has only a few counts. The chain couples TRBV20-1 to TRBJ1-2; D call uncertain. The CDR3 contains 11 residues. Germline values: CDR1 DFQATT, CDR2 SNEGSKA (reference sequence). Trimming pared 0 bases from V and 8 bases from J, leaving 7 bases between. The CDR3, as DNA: TGCAGTGCTAGAGAGCTTGGCGGCTACACCTTC. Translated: CSARELGGYTF.